These 10 T cell receptor beta chains originate from one sample sequenced in a study of response to subunit inactivated influenza vaccine. TCRdb used MiXCR to reprocess the RT-PCR reads, holding one entry per CDR3 protein. Here the sample spans about 520,000 distinct CDR3 sequences, approximately 11% being singletons. This material consisted of PBMCs from blood, taken roughly 46 days after vaccination. All receptors come from a man aged 45 to 65 who received an inactivated influenza vaccine.

This chain connects TRBV28 to TRBJ2-7, with TRBD2 matching 11 bases. This CDR3 has 15 amino acids. CDR1 is MDHEN and CDR2 is SYDVKM in the germline V gene. J was trimmed by 7 bases and V by 3 bases; bases with no gene match: 8. The CDR3 region is CASSLRLAGGWEQYF. CDR3 nucleotide sequence: TGTGCCAGCAGTTTGAGGCTAGCGGGAGGCTGGGAGCAGTACTTC.

This clonotype showed up many times. The CDR3: CASGRNQPQHF. CDR3 DNA: TGTGCCAGCGGCCGGAATCAGCCCCAGCATTTT. The genes are TRBV6-5 and TRBJ1-5; D not certain. Germline V lookup: CDR1 MNHEY, CDR2 SVGAGI. The CDR3 length is 11 residues. V was shortened by 8 bases and J by 4 bases, with 6 bases between the two germline ends.

The chain uses TRBV7-2 and TRBJ2-3, with 7 bases lining up with TRBD2. Germline loops: CDR1 SGHTA, CDR2 FQGNSA. The length of the CDR3 is 14 residues. Losses at the gene ends were 6 bases for V and 3 bases for J; bases not matched to a gene: 6. The CDR3 loop is CASSRMGGTDTQYF. The DNA for the CDR3 is TGTGCCAGCAGTAGAATGGGGGGGACAGATACGCAGTATTTT.

Concerning this clonotype itself: A much larger clone differs from this one at a single base, so this may be a read error. The CDR3 region is CASSLRTHRDTQYF. DNA for the CDR3: TGTGCCAGCAGTTTGCGGACCCACAGGGATACGCAGTATTTT. The chain uses TRBV28 and TRBJ2-3, with a tentative D call TRBD1 (5 bases). V lost 3 bases and J 6 bases, leaving 13 bases between the germline ends. The germline V gene encodes CDR1 MDHEN and CDR2 SYDVKM. The CDR3 contains 14 residues.

This clonotype was counted only a few times. CDR3 sequence reads: CASSSGGKKDEAFF. CDR3 sequence (DNA): TGTGCCAGCAGCAGCGGAGGGAAGAAGGATGAAGCTTTCTTT. The chain couples TRBV6-1 to TRBJ1-1; D unclear. The CDR3 has 14 amino acids. Between the trimmed V and J ends, which lost 6 bases and 7 bases, there was a span of 18 bases. Germline values: CDR1 MNHNS, CDR2 SASEGT.

This clonotype was picked up a small number of times. This chain uses TRBV11-2 with TRBJ2-5; D unresolved. Trimming took 1 base from V and 7 from J, leaving 10 bases between them. CDR1 and CDR2 (germline): SGHAT, FQNNGV. The CDR3 is 13 residues long. The CDR3 region is CASSLGFLGTQYF. CDR3 DNA: TGTGCCAGCAGCTTAGGTTTCCTTGGGACCCAGTACTTC.

As regards this clonotype: At one of its ends the junction is not consistent with the germline gene, which may arise from a read error. The chain joins TRBV10-3 to TRBJ2-3, with 9 bases that match TRBD2. CDR3 length equals 17 residues. Per the germline V gene, CDR1 is ENHRY and CDR2 is SYGVKD. CDR3: CAFSGRSTSGPTDTQYF. The CDR3 DNA sequence: TGTGCCTTCAGTGGAAGGTCAACTAGCGGGCCCACAGATACGCAGTATTTT.

The chain has TRBV7-2 and TRBJ2-7, with D tentatively TRBD1 (6 bases). Trimming removed 6 bases from V and 2 bases from J, with 14 bases in between. This CDR3 region has 14 residues. Germline CDR1 is SGHTA and CDR2 is FQGNSA. In DNA, the CDR3 is TGTGCCAGCAGTCTAACTCCAGGGGCCTACGAGCAGTACTTC. This gives the protein CASSLTPGAYEQYF.

This clonotype was seen only a few times. The CDR3 sequence: CASTSNRVWGNEQFF. CDR3 in DNA: TGTGCCAGCACCTCCAATCGAGTATGGGGGAATGAGCAGTTCTTC. V is TRBV12-3 or TRBV12-4 and J is TRBJ2-1; D may correspond to TRBD1 or TRBD2 (5 bases each). V dropped 7 bases and J dropped 7 bases, with 20 bases sitting between them. There are 15 residues in the CDR3.

This clonotype was seen many times. The CDR3 bases are TGTGCCAGCAGCGGCGGGACACGCAATGAAAAACTGTTTTTT. Protein: CASSGGTRNEKLFF. The rearrangement links TRBV7-9 to TRBJ1-4; D perhaps matches TRBD1 (6 bases). This CDR3 has 14 amino acids. Between the trimmed V and J ends, which lost 5 bases and 5 bases, there was a span of 12 bases. The germline V gene has CDR1 SEHNR and CDR2 FQNEAQ (reference sequence).